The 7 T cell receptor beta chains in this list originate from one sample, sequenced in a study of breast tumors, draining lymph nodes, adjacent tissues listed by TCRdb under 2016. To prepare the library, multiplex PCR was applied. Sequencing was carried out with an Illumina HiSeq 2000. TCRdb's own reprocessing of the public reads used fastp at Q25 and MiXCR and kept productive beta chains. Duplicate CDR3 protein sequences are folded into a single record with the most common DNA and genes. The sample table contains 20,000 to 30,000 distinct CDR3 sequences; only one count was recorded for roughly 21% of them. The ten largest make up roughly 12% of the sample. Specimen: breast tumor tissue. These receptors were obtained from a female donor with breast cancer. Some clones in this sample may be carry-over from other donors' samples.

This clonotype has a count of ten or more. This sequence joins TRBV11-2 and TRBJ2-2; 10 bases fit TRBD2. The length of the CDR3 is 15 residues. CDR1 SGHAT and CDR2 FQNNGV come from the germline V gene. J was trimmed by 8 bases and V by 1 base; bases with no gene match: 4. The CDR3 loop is CASSLALAGPGELFF. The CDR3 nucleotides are TGTGCCAGCAGCTTAGCACTAGCGGGACCGGGGGAGCTGTTTTTT.

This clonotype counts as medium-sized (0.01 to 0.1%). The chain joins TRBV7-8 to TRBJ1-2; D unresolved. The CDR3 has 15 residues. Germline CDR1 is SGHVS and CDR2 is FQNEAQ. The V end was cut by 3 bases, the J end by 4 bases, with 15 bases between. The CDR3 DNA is TGTGCCAGCAGCTTCGCCGGCACGGGAATCTATGGCTACACCTTC. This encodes CASSFAGTGIYGYTF.

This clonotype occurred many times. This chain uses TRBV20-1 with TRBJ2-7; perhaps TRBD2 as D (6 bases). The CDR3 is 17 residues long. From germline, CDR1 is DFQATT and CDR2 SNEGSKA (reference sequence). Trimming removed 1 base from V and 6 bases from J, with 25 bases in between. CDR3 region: CSARASAGTGISREQYF. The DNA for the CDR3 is TGCAGTGCTAGAGCCTCGGCGGGGACTGGGATTTCTCGCGAGCAGTACTTC.

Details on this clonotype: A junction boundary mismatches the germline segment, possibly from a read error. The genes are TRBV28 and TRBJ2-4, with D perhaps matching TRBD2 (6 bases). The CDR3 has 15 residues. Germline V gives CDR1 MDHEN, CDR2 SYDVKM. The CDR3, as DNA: TGTGCCAGCAGTTTAGTCCGGGAGACCAAAAACGTTCAGTACTTC. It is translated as CASSLVRETKNVQYF.

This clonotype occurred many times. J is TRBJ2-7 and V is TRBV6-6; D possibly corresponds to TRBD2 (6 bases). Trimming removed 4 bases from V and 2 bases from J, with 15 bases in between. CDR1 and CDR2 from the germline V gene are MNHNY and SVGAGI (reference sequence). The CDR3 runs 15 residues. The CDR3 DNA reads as TGTGCCAGCAGTTTCCAGACTAGTTTGACCTACGAGCAGTACTTC. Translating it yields CASSFQTSLTYEQYF.

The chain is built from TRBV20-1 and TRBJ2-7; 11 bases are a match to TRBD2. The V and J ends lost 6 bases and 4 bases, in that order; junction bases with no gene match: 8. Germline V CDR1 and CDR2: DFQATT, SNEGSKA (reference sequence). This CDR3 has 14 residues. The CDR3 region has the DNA TGCAGTGCACCATTAGCGGGAGGGTGGTACGAGCAGTACTTC. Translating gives CSAPLAGGWYEQYF.

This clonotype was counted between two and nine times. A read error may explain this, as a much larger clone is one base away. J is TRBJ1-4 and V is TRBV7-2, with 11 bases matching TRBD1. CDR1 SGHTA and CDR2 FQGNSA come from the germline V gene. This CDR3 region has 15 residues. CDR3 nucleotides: TGTGCCAGCAACAACGGACAGGGGGCTAATGAAAGACTGTTTTTT. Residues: CASNNGQGANERLFF.